The 20 T cell receptor beta chains reported below all come from one sample, sequenced in a study of blood T cell repertoires in COVID-19. Assay used: immunoSEQ multiplex PCR; TCRdb lists only in-frame clones, some missing. The top ten hold about 0.64% of the sample, which has more than 250,000 clones, roughly 87% seen once. The sample comprised peripheral blood. Receptors originate from a human donor in a cohort sampled during active COVID-19.

This clone was detected only once. The chain carries TRBV9 and TRBJ1-1, with 8 nucleotides matching TRBD1. Trimming took 0 bases from V and 5 from J; bases not matched to a gene: 6. From germline, CDR1 is SGDLS and CDR2 YYNGEE. This CDR3 region has 15 residues. The CDR3 sequence is CASSVDPGGATEAFF. CDR3 coding DNA: TGTGCCAGCAGCGTAGATCCAGGGGGCGCGACTGAAGCTTTCTTT.

The rearrangement joins TRBV12-3 or TRBV12-4 to TRBJ1-1; D unresolved. This CDR3 has 11 amino acids. Trimming took 2 bases from V and 7 from J, leaving 5 bases between them. The chain's CDR3 is CASSLPGEAFF. The CDR3 DNA reads as TGTGCCAGCAGTTTACCCGGTGAAGCTTTCTTT.

The V call is TRBV7-9, the J call TRBJ2-3; 8 nucleotides agree with TRBD1. CDR1 and CDR2 from the germline V gene are SEHNR and FQNEAQ (reference sequence). The CDR3 runs to 15 residues. Losses at the gene ends were 4 bases for V and 1 base for J; bases not matched to a gene: 4. The DNA for the CDR3 is TGTGCCAGCAGCTCGGGACAGGCTCGCACAGATACGCAGTATTTT. This translates into CASSSGQARTDTQYF.

The V gene is TRBV28, the J gene TRBJ2-1; 10 nucleotides line up with TRBD2. Trimming cost V 10 bases and J 0 bases; bases outside gene matches: 3. This CDR3 is built from 14 residues. Germline values: CDR1 MDHEN, CDR2 SYDVKM. The CDR3 DNA sequence: TGTGCCACTAAGCGGGAGGGCTCCTACAATGAGCAGTTCTTC. This translates into CATKREGSYNEQFF.

The chain has TRBV2 and TRBJ2-2; D might be TRBD2 (6 bases). Germline-derived CDR1 and CDR2 are SNHLY and FYNNEI. Trimming removed 7 bases at V and 0 bases at J, with 9 bases between. CDR3 length equals 14 residues. The CDR3 reads CASNREPNTGELFF. DNA for the CDR3: TGTGCCAGCAATCGGGAGCCGAACACCGGGGAGCTGTTTTTT.

This chain joins TRBV5-1 and TRBJ2-3; D call uncertain. V was pared by 4 bases and J by 3 bases, with 9 bases between. This CDR3 region has 13 residues. CDR1 is SGHRS and CDR2 is YFSETQ in the germline V gene. CDR3 bases: TGCGCCAGCAGCACGCTGGAGACAGATACGCAGTATTTT. Translating it yields CASSTLETDTQYF.

V and J are TRBV6-5 and TRBJ1-2, with a weak D call TRBD1 (6 bases). The germline V gene encodes CDR1 MNHEY and CDR2 SVGAGI. The germline V and J ends were trimmed by 2 bases and 10 bases, with 11 bases remaining between them. CDR3 length: 12 residues. CDR3 nucleotides: TGTGCCAGCAGTTACCGGGACATCCCCTACACCTTC. Protein sequence: CASSYRDIPYTF.

The chain joins TRBV6-6 to TRBJ2-7, with a possible D match to TRBD2 (5 bases). With 7 bases removed from V and 7 bases from J, the gap between germline ends came to 11 bases. The CDR3 extends over 11 amino acids. Germline lookup yields CDR1 MNHNY and CDR2 SVGAGI (reference sequence). The CDR3 DNA reads TGTGCCAGCAATCCTCCGGGGGAGCAGTACTTC. Its protein product is CASNPPGEQYF.

The CDR3 DNA is TGCGCCAGCAGCCAGCCAGGGGGCCCCTACACCTTC. It codes for CASSQPGGPYTF. This chain joins TRBV4-3 and TRBJ1-2; TRBD1 matches at 8 bases. The germline CDR1 and CDR2 sequences are LGHNA and YSLEER. V lost 3 bases, J lost 10 bases, and 4 bases stayed unmatched. This CDR3 comprises 12 residues.

The CDR3 is CASSLAGEFEAFF. Here the CDR3 DNA reads TGTGCCAGCAGCTTGGCTGGAGAATTTGAAGCTTTCTTT. V gene TRBV5-4 combines with J gene TRBJ1-1; no definite D call. This CDR3 has 13 residues. V was trimmed by 0 bases and J by 7 bases, leaving 10 bases between them. From germline, CDR1 is SGHNT and CDR2 YYREEE (reference sequence).

The chain is built from TRBV5-1 and TRBJ1-2; TRBD1 matches at 9 bases. Germline V CDR1 and CDR2: SGHRS, YFSETQ. The CDR3 runs to 13 residues. Trimming took 7 bases from V and 4 from J; bases not matched to a gene: 5. The CDR3 nucleotides read TGCGCCAGCGGGACAGGGAAGGGCTATGGCTACACCTTC. Translating it yields CASGTGKGYGYTF.

This clone showed up just a few times. This chain uses TRBV24-1 with TRBJ2-1; D uncertain. V lost 0 bases and J lost 5, with 4 bases in between. The CDR3 is 13 residues long. In germline, CDR1 is KGHDR, CDR2 SFDVKD. The CDR3 is CATSDLGDNEQFF. CDR3 coding DNA: TGTGCCACCAGTGATTTGGGAGACAATGAGCAGTTCTTC.

A word on this clone: The junction does not match germline at one end; this may be a read error. The chain has TRBV4-1 and TRBJ1-3; the match to TRBD1 covers 9 bases. The CDR3 covers 19 residues. Germline V gene sequence: CDR1 MGHRA, CDR2 YSYEKL. The CDR3 here is CASSQYRWDRELNGDTIYF. The CDR3 DNA is TGCGCCAGCAGCCAATATCGTTGGGACAGGGAATTAAATGGAGACACCATATATTTT.

This chain links TRBV30 with TRBJ1-4; TRBD1 matches at 8 bases. The CDR3 consists of 18 residues. Germline values: CDR1 GTSNPN, CDR2 SVGIG (reference sequence). The V gene end was trimmed by 2 bases and the J gene end by 2 bases; junction bases not matched to a gene: 13. CDR3 loop: CAWSSSGQGGWTNEKLFF. The CDR3 nucleotides read TGTGCCTGGAGTTCTTCCGGACAGGGCGGGTGGACTAATGAAAAACTGTTTTTT. The variable domain in full, completed from reference TRBV30 and TRBJ1-4, reads SQTIHQWPATLVQPVGSPLSLECTVEGTSNPNLYWYRQAAGRGLQLLFYSVGIGQISSEVPQNLSASRPQDRQFILSSKKLLLSDSGFYLCAWSSSGQGGWTNEKLFFGSGTQLSVL.

J is TRBJ2-1 and V is TRBV7-6, with TRBD1 as a possible D gene (5 bases). V was trimmed by 0 bases and J by 5 bases, leaving 14 bases between them. This CDR3 spans 16 amino acids. Germline lookup yields CDR1 SGHVS and CDR2 FNYEAQ. CDR3 sequence reads: CASSLAGAGSNNEQFF. CDR3 sequence (DNA): TGTGCCAGCAGCTTAGCAGGGGCAGGGTCTAACAATGAGCAGTTCTTC. The variable domain in full, completed from reference TRBV7-6 and TRBJ2-1, reads GAGVSQSPRYKVTKRGQDVALRCDPISGHVSLYWYRQALGQGPEFLTYFNYEAQQDKSGLPNDRFSAERPEGSISTLTIQRTEQRDSAMYRCASSLAGAGSNNEQFFGPGTRLTVL.

The chain carries TRBV27 and TRBJ2-7; a possible D gene is TRBD2 (5 bases). Trimming took off 0 bases at V and 0 bases at J, with 12 bases between the two ends. This CDR3 spans 16 amino acids. Germline V gene data show CDR1 as MNHEY and CDR2 as SMNVEV (reference sequence). Written as DNA, the CDR3 is TGTGCCAGCAGTTTATCGCAGGACTCCAGCTCCTACGAGCAGTACTTC. Its translation: CASSLSQDSSSYEQYF.

This clone was observed a handful of times. The J gene is TRBJ2-7, the V gene TRBV18; TRBD1 might be the D (5 bases). This CDR3 contains 13 residues. V was pared by 3 bases and J by 5 bases, with 11 bases between. The germline V gene encodes CDR1 KGHSH and CDR2 LQKENI. CDR3 protein: CASSPSGANEQYF. The CDR3 region has the DNA TGTGCCAGCTCACCTTCTGGGGCCAACGAGCAGTACTTC.

The V and J genes are TRBV15 and TRBJ1-4, with 11 bases lining up with TRBD1. Germline loops: CDR1 LNHNV, CDR2 YYDKDF (reference sequence). V gave up 2 bases and J gave up 0 bases; unmatched junction bases: 5. This CDR3 has 18 residues. CDR3 sequence reads: CATSRSRDRGATNEKLFF. CDR3 nucleotides: TGTGCCACCAGCAGATCCCGGGACAGGGGGGCAACTAATGAAAAACTGTTTTTT. The variable domain in full, completed from reference TRBV15 and TRBJ1-4, reads DAMVIQNPRYQVTQFGKPVTLSCSQTLNHNVMYWYQQKSSQAPKLLFHYYDKDFNNEADTPDNFQSRRPNTSFCFLDIRSPGLGDTAMYLCATSRSRDRGATNEKLFFGSGTQLSVL.

The chain links TRBV30 to TRBJ2-7; the D is unclear. The CDR3 has 11 residues. Germline V gene data show CDR1 as GTSNPN and CDR2 as SVGIG (reference sequence). V was shortened by 2 bases and J by 5 bases, with 7 bases between the two germline ends. As DNA, the CDR3 is TGTGCCTGGAGTCACCGCGACGAGCAGTACTTC. Its translation is CAWSHRDEQYF.

The chain combines TRBV19 with TRBJ1-6; D possibly corresponds to TRBD1 (5 bases). The CDR3 has 15 residues. Germline CDR1 and CDR2: LNHDA and SQIVND (reference sequence). V was cut by 9 bases and J by 7 bases, with 19 bases left in between. In DNA form, the CDR3 reads TGTGCCAGCCGATGGGAGGGGTTAGAGAATTCACCCCTCCACTTT. This gives the protein CASRWEGLENSPLHF.